This TCR beta chain was documented in a study of cytomegalovirus exposure and HLA in healthy donors. General study findings and limits: The productive fraction for most TCR beta V segments was about 90% or about 30% in an earlier analysis.

Worth noting for this clone: The antigen is not known.

The study ran its PCR with 60 Vbeta and 13 Jbeta primers. Produced via immunoSEQ multiplex PCR; TCRdb's table is partial and in-frame only. This repertoire shows 95,000 to 150,000 clones, approximately 72% found once; its top ten account for about 1.6%. The CDR3 is made up of 13 amino acids. Germline CDR1 and CDR2: MNHEY and SMNVEV (reference sequence). The V gene end was trimmed by 3 bases and the J gene end by 7 bases; junction bases not matched to a gene: 4. The source is a man aged 18 to 29 in good health and CMV-seronegative. The chain links TRBV27 to TRBJ2-3; 7 bases fit TRBD2. The sequenced sample was PBMCs. The CDR3 nucleotides are TGTGCCAGCAGTTTTCCCGGGACTAATACGCAGTATTTT. Amino acid sequence: CASSFPGTNTQYF.